This T cell receptor (beta chain) derives from a study of T cells in Graves' hyperthyroidism and ophthalmopathy. Notes on the study in general: Ophthalmopathy onset followed model prediction by a median about six months.

This clonotype appeared a few times. The antigen remains undetermined. CDR3 length equals 14 residues. Trimming left V 2 bases short and J 8 bases short, with 14 bases between. The germline V gene has CDR1 SGHDT and CDR2 YYEEEE. RNA transcripts yielded amplified TCR beta CDR3 regions. Using the HTBI primer set, a first-round RT-PCR was run on the TCR CDR3. From the multiplex PCR reads, TCRdb called clonotypes with MiXCR, one entry per CDR3 protein. The table shows hundreds of thousands of distinct CDR3 sequences, with 16% occurring only once. The sequenced material came from blood. The TCR was taken from a woman aged 18-30 years with Graves' hyperthyroidism. This chain links TRBV5-6 with TRBJ2-1; weak D call: TRBD1 (6 bases). CDR3 in DNA: TGTGCCAGCAGCTTCTTACAGGGAACTTATGAGCAGTTCTTC. Translated: CASSFLQGTYEQFF.